This TCR beta chain came from a study of blood T cell repertoires in COVID-19. Authors' data handling: How many nucleated cells were present was estimated from reference gene primer amplification. Sequenced by immunoSEQ multiplex PCR; TCRdb stores in-frame clones only, minus some. From that table come the V and J calls and clone size; the DNA was used to work out D and trimming. Counted here are approximately 200,000 clones, roughly four fifths occurring once; the ten biggest clones make up 7.5%. This CDR3 has 14 residues. The germline V gene has CDR1 LGHDT and CDR2 YNNKEL (reference sequence). V shed 4 bases and J shed 2 bases, with 11 bases lying between them.

The rearrangement joins TRBV3-1 (or the pseudogene TRBV3-2) to TRBJ1-1, with D perhaps TRBD1 (6 bases). The sequence came from a man between 35 and 55 years old who had recovered from COVID-19. Sequencing was carried out using PBMCs or T cells enriched from blood (not recorded which). CDR3 nucleotides: TGTGCCAGCAGCCGTAGGACAGCTAACACTGAAGCTTTCTTT. Encoded protein: CASSRRTANTEAFF.